A single sample is the source of the 15 T cell receptor beta chains below, sequenced in a study of T cells after yellow fever vaccination. One entry per CDR3 protein results from TCRdb running MiXCR on the 5' RACE reads. The sample consists of around 360,000 distinct CDR3 sequences, around 10% of them appearing once. The material sequenced was PBMCs, taken on the day of the first yellow fever vaccination. These receptors originate from a man aged 18 to 29 who received the YFV17D yellow fever vaccine.

This clonotype has a handful of counts. The chain links TRBV20-1 to TRBJ2-7, with a tentative D call TRBD2 (7 bases). The CDR3 runs 14 residues. V gave up 0 bases and J gave up 0 bases, with 9 bases separating them. CDR1 DFQATT and CDR2 SNEGSKA come from the germline V gene (reference sequence). The DNA for the CDR3 is TGCAGTGCTAGAGATCGGGGGGCCTCCTACGAGCAGTACTTC. Its translation: CSARDRGASYEQYF.

In this sample, this clonotype turned up a few times. This rearrangement joins TRBV6-2 or TRBV6-3 to TRBJ1-2; 7 bases match TRBD1. CDR3 size: 14 residues. After removal of 6 bases from V and 7 bases from J, the junction contained 11 bases not matched to a gene. Germline values: CDR1 MNHEY, CDR2 SVGEGT. The CDR3 nucleotides are TGTGCCAGCAGGTCCGGAGACAGGGCTGGTGGCTACACCTTC. This codes for CASRSGDRAGGYTF.

This clonotype came up a few times. V gene TRBV10-2 combines with J gene TRBJ1-3; unclear D gene. The V end lost 0 bases, the J end lost 3 bases, and 12 bases lay between the germline ends. Germline-derived CDR1 and CDR2 are WSHSY and SAAADI. CDR3 size: 16 residues. The CDR3 protein is CASSESTLGGGNTIYF. For the CDR3, the DNA is TGCGCCAGCAGTGAGTCGACTCTGGGAGGTGGAAACACCATATATTTT.

The chain has TRBV20-1 and TRBJ1-2, with D unclear. The CDR3 consists of 10 residues. The germline gives CDR1 DFQATT, CDR2 SNEGSKA (reference sequence). Trimming took off 6 bases at V and 7 bases at J, with 9 bases between the two ends. The CDR3 DNA reads TGCAGTGCCCTAGAGGGTGGCTACACCTTC. Protein sequence: CSALEGGYTF.

This clonotype was counted a few times. This chain joins TRBV4-1 and TRBJ2-7; weak D call: TRBD1 (6 bases). Per germline, CDR1 MGHRA and CDR2 YSYEKL. The CDR3 covers 16 residues. Trimming pared 1 base from V and 3 bases from J, leaving 16 bases between. The CDR3 loop is CASSQGGQGRDYEQYF. The CDR3 nucleotides read TGCGCCAGCAGCCAAGGGGGACAAGGAAGGGACTACGAGCAGTACTTC.

The J gene is TRBJ2-3, the V gene TRBV2; D is perhaps TRBD2 (6 bases). Trimming cost V 4 bases and J 3 bases, with 14 bases left between them. The CDR3 spans 15 residues. Germline V lookup: CDR1 SNHLY, CDR2 FYNNEI. In DNA, the CDR3 is TGTGCCAGCAGTGCCTCGCGGGAACCGACAGATACGCAGTATTTT. Translated: CASSASREPTDTQYF.

The chain employs TRBV7-9 and TRBJ2-1, with TRBD1 matching over 8 bases. Germline V gives CDR1 SEHNR, CDR2 FQNEAQ (reference sequence). The CDR3 runs 14 residues. V dropped 1 base and J dropped 11; count of bases not matched to a gene: 7. CDR3 in amino acids: CASSLENRGAKQFF. In DNA, the CDR3 is TGTGCCAGCAGCTTAGAGAACAGGGGGGCAAAGCAGTTCTTC.

This sequence joins TRBV7-6 and TRBJ2-2; D is possibly TRBD1 (5 bases). Germline loops: CDR1 SGHVS, CDR2 FNYEAQ. CDR3 length: 15 residues. V was shortened by 2 bases and J by 5 bases, with 12 bases between the two germline ends. Here the CDR3 reads CASSLWGASTGELFF. The DNA for the CDR3 is TGTGCCAGCAGCTTATGGGGCGCAAGTACCGGGGAGCTGTTTTTT.

A few counts support this clonotype. The J gene is TRBJ2-7, the V gene TRBV14; perhaps D is TRBD1 or TRBD2 (5 bases each). From germline, CDR1 is SGHDN and CDR2 FVKESK. The CDR3 has 12 amino acids. The ends were cut back, 3 bases at V and 4 bases at J, with 7 bases in the middle. CDR3 nucleotide sequence: TGTGCCAGCAGCCACAGGGAGTACGAGCAGTACTTC. It codes for CASSHREYEQYF.

This clonotype was seen a handful of times. The chain couples TRBV7-8 to TRBJ1-1; no reliable D call. The CDR3 length is 14 residues. Germline V gene data show CDR1 as SGHVS and CDR2 as FQNEAQ. V shed 1 base and J shed 1 base, with 7 bases lying between them. The CDR3 bases are TGTGCCAGCAGCTTAGGGCCGCAGAACACTGAAGCTTTCTTT. It translates to CASSLGPQNTEAFF.

This clonotype was picked up a small number of times. The chain couples TRBV6-5 to TRBJ2-7; TRBD2 agrees at 10 bases. V was clipped by 2 bases and J by 2 bases; unmatched bases: 9. Germline values: CDR1 MNHEY, CDR2 SVGAGI. There are 17 residues in the CDR3. Written as DNA, the CDR3 is TGTGCCAGCAGTTACGGGATAGCGGGGGGCCCCACCTACGAGCAGTACGTC. Translation gives CASSYGIAGGPTYEQYV.

This clonotype was found a few times. The chain joins TRBV20-1 to TRBJ2-7; the D is unclear. Trimming shortened V by 3 bases and J by 4 bases, and 7 bases separated the two germline ends. This CDR3 spans 11 amino acids. Germline-derived CDR1 and CDR2 are DFQATT and SNEGSKA (reference sequence). The chain's CDR3 is CSASQRYEQYF. CDR3 nucleotide sequence: TGCAGTGCTAGCCAGCGTTACGAGCAGTACTTC.

The CDR3 nucleotides are TGTGCCAGCAGCTTAGGACAGGAGAAAACCTACGAGCAGTACGTC. It codes for CASSLGQEKTYEQYV. The chain has TRBV7-2 and TRBJ2-7; D perhaps matches TRBD1 (6 bases). The length of the CDR3 is 15 residues. V lost 1 base and J lost 2, with 12 bases in between. Looked up from germline, CDR1 is SGHTA and CDR2 is FQGNSA.

The chain carries TRBV20-1 and TRBJ2-2; D call uncertain. CDR1 is DFQATT and CDR2 is SNEGSKA in the germline V gene (reference sequence). V was cut by 6 bases and J by 4 bases, with 12 bases left in between. This CDR3 has 13 residues. For the CDR3, the DNA is TGCAGTGCGGGGTGGTTCTCCACCGGGGAGCTGTTTTTT. Amino acids: CSAGWFSTGELFF.

The chain couples TRBV7-9 to TRBJ2-1, with D unresolved. The CDR3 totals 14 residues. Trimming removed 3 bases at V and 7 bases at J, with 13 bases between. The germline V gene has CDR1 SEHNR and CDR2 FQNEAQ (reference sequence). This CDR3 is CASSFWAVRNEQFF. Here the CDR3 DNA reads TGTGCCAGCAGCTTTTGGGCAGTTCGAAATGAGCAGTTCTTC.